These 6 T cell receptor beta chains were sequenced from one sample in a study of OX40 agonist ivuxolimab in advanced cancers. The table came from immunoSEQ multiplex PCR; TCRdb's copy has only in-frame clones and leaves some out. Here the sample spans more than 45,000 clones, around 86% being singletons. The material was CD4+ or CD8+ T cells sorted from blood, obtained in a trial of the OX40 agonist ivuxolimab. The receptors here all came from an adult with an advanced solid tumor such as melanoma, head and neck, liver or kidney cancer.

The CDR3: CASSLDSYEQYF. The CDR3 DNA follows: TGTGCCAGCAGTCTGGACAGTTACGAGCAGTACTTC. V and J are TRBV6-5 and TRBJ2-7, with D possibly TRBD1 on 6 matching bases. V was clipped by 5 bases and J by 4 bases, with 9 bases between them. CDR1 and CDR2 from the germline V gene are MNHEY and SVGAGI. The CDR3 runs 12 residues.

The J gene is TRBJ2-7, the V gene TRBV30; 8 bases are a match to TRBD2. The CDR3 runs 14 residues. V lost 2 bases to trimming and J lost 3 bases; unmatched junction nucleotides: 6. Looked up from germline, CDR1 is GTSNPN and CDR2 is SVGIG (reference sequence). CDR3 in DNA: TGTGCCTGGAGTTACAGCGGGAGTGTCTACGAGCAGTACTTC. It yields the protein CAWSYSGSVYEQYF.

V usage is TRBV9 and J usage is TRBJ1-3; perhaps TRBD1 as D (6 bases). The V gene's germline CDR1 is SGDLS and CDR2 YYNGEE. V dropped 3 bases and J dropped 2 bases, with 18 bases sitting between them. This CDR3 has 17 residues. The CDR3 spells CASSGNTGLHPGNTIYF. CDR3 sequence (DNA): TGTGCCAGCAGCGGGAATACAGGGCTCCATCCTGGAAACACCATATATTTT.

The CDR3 sequence is CASSLGTGRTGYTF. The CDR3 DNA reads as TGTGCCAGCAGCTTAGGGACAGGGCGGACTGGCTACACCTTC. V and J are TRBV7-9 and TRBJ1-2; 8 bases map to TRBD1. The V gene's germline CDR1 is SEHNR and CDR2 FQNEAQ (reference sequence). The CDR3 covers 14 residues. Trimming cost V 1 base and J 7 bases; bases outside gene matches: 5.

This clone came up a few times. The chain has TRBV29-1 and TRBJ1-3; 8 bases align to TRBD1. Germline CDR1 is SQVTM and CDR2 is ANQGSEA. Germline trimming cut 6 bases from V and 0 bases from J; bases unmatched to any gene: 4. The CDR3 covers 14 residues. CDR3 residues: CSVAGGSSGNTIYF. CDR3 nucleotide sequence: TGCAGCGTGGCAGGGGGCAGCTCTGGAAACACCATATATTTT.

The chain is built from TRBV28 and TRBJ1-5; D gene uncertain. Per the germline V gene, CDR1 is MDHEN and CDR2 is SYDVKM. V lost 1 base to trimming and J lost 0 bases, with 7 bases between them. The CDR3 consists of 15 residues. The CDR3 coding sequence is TGTGCCAGCAGTTTATATAAGGGTAGCAATCAGCCCCAGCATTTT. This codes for CASSLYKGSNQPQHF.